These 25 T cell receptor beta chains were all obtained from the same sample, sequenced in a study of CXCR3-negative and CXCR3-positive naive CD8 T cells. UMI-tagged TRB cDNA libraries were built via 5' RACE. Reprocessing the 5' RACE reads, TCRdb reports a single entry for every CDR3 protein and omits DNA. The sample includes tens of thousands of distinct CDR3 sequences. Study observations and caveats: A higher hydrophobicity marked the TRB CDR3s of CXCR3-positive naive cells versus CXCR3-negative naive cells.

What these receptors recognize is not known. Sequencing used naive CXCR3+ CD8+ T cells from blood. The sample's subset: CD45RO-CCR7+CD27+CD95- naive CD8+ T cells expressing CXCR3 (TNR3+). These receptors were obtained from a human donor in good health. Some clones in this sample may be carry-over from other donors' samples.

This CDR3 is CASSLLVQYDGELFF. The chain couples TRBV7-9 to TRBJ2-2. CDR1 and CDR2 from the germline V gene are SEHNR and FQNEAQ (reference sequence). This CDR3 is 15 amino acids long.

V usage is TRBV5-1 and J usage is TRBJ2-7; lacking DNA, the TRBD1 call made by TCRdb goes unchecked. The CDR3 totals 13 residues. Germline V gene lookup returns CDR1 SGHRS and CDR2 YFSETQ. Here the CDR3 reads CASSDGPTYEQYF.

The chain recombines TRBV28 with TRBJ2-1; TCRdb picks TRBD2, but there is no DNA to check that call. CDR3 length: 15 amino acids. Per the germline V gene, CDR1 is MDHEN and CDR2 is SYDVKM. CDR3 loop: CASSPSLPFYNEQFF.

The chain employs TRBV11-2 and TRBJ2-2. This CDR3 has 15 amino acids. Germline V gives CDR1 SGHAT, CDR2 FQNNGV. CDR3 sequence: CASSLGSENTGELFF.

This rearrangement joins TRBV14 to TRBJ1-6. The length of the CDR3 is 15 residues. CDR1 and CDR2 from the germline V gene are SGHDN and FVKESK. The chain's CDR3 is CASSPTFGPRSPLHF.

This CDR3 is CATRREVGQYF. This chain links TRBV28 with TRBJ2-7. Germline values: CDR1 MDHEN, CDR2 SYDVKM. This CDR3 contains 11 residues.

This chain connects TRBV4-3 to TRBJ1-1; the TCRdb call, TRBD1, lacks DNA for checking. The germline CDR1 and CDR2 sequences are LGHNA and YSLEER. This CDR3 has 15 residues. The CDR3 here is CASSHGQDGDTEAFF.

The CDR3 region is CASSPSRDSEAFF. The V and J genes are TRBV27 and TRBJ1-1. Per germline, CDR1 MNHEY and CDR2 SMNVEV (reference sequence). CDR3 length: 13 residues.

The CDR3 protein is CATSRDLVDTSEKLFF. The chain has TRBV15 and TRBJ1-4. The CDR3 is made up of 16 amino acids. Per germline, CDR1 LNHNV and CDR2 YYDKDF (reference sequence).

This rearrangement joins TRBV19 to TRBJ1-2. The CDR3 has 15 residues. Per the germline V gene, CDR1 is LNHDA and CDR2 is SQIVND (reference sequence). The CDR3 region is CASSRSDGANYGYTF. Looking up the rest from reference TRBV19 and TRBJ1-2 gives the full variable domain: DGGITQSPKYLFRKEGQNVTLSCEQNLNHDAMYWYRQDPGQGLRLIYYSQIVNDFQKGDIAEGYSVSREKKESFPLTVTSAQKNPTAFYLCASSRSDGANYGYTFGSGTRLTVV.

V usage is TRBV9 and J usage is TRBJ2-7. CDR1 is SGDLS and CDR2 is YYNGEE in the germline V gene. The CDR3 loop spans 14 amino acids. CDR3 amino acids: CASSVGQGPYEQYF.

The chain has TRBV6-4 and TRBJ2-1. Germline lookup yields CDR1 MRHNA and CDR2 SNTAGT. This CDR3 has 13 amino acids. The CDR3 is CASSESPNNEQFF.

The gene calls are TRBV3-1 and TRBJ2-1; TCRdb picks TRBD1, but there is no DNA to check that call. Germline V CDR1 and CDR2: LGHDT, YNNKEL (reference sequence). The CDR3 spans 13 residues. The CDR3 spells CASSRPLPNEQFF.

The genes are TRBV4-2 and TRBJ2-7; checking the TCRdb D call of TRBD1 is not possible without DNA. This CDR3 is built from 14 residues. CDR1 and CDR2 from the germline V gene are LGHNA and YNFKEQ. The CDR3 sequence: CASSVRDNWYEQYF.

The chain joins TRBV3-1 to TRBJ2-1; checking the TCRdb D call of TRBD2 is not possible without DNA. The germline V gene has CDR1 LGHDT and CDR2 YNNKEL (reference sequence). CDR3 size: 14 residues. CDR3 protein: CASSHYPGTDEQFF.

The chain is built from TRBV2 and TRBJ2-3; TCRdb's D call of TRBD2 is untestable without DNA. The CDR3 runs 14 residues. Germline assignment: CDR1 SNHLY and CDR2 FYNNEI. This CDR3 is CASSEVAGPDTQYF.

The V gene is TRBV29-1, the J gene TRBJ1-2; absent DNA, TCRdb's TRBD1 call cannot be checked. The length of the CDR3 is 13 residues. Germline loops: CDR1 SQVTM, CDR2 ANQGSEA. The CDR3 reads CSVDPGGAGGYTF.

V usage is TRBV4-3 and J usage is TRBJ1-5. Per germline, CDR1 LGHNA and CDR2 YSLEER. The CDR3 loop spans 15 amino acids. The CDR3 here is CASSQGRGTDLVQHF.

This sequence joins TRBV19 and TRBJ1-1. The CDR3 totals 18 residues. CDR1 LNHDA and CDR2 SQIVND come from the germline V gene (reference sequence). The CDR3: CASSIGPVNFGENTEAFF.

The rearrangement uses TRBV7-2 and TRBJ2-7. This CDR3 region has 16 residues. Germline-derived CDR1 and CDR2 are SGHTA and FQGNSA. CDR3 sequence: CASSSLPQELSYEQYF. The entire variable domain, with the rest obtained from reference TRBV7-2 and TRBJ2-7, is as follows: GAGVSQSPSNKVTEKGKDVELRCDPISGHTALYWYRQSLGQGLEFLIYFQGNSAPDKSGLPSDRFSAERTGGSVSTLTIQRTQQEDSAVYLCASSSLPQELSYEQYFGPGTRLTVT.

CDR3 loop: CASSEYGQAFSYEQYF. The chain couples TRBV2 to TRBJ2-7. The CDR3 runs 16 residues. Looked up from germline, CDR1 is SNHLY and CDR2 is FYNNEI.

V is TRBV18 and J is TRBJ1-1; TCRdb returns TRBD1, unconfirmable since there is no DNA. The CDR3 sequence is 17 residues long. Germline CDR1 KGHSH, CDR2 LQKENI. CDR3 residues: CASSGSFDREVGTEAFF.

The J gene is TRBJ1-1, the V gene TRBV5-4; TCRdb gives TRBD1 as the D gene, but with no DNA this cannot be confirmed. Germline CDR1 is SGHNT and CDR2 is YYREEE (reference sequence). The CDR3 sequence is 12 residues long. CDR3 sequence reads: CASAPLNTEAFF.

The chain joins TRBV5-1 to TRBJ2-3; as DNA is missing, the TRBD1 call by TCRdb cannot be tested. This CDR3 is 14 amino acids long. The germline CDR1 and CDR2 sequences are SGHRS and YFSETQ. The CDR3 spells CASSVGTGTDTQYF. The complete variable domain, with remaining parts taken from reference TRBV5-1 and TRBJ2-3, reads KAGVTQTPRYLIKTRGQQVTLSCSPISGHRSVSWYQQTPGQGLQFLFEYFSETQRNKGNFPGRFSGRQFSNSRSEMNVSTLELGDSALYLCASSVGTGTDTQYFGPGTRLTVL.

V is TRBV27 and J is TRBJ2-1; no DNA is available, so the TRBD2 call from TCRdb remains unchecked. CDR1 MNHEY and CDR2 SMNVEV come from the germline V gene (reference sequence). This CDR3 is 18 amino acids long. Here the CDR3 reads CASSSAGSGGHSYNEQFF.